This T cell receptor beta chain came from a study of regulatory T cells in long-lasting Graves disease. Whole-study results and caveats: Less diverse TCR repertoires were seen in persistent Graves' patients than in newly diagnosed ones. Preferential use of TRBV28, TRBJ1-2 and TRBJ2-5 was seen in persistent disease.

The CDR3 is 14 amino acids. Trimming removed 6 bases at V and 1 base at J, with 13 bases between. Looked up from germline, CDR1 is MNHEY and CDR2 is SMNVEV (reference sequence). The sample holds many counts of this clonotype. The antigen remains unidentified. TCR beta libraries were built with iRepertoire HTBI primers and Arm-PCR of CDR3 regions. MiXCR, applied by TCRdb to the multiplex PCR reads, yields one record per CDR3 protein. The sample records some 410,000 distinct CDR3 sequences, approximately 16% being singletons. Time point described: newly diagnosed GD, antithyroid drugs for less than 3 months. Researchers made the TCR library from RNA that was extracted from PBMCs. An endocrinology department located in Xi'an, China, was where the patients came from. The data also belong to a second study, concerning T cells in Graves' hyperthyroidism and ophthalmopathy. That study adds: TCR CDR3 underwent first-round RT-PCR with the HTBI primer set.

This TCR was sampled from a woman aged 25 to 39 with Graves disease. The chain is built from TRBV27 and TRBJ2-7; TRBD1 is a possible D gene (5 bases). The sample was peripheral blood mononuclear cells (PBMCs), taken at new diagnosis, from a patient treated with antithyroid drugs. The CDR3 loop reads CASSENGQSYEQYF. In nucleotides, the CDR3 is TGTGCCAGCAGCGAAAATGGACAATCCTACGAGCAGTACTTC.